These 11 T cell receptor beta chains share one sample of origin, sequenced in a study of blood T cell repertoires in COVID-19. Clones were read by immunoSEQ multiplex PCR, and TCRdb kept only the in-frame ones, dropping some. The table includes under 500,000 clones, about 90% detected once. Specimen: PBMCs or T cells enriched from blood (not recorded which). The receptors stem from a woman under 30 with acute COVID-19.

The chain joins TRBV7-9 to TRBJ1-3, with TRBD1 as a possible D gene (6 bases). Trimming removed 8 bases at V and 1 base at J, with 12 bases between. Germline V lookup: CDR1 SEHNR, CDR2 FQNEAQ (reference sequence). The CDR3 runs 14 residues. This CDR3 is CASGQGGSGNTIYF. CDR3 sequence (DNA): TGTGCCAGCGGACAAGGGGGTTCTGGAAACACCATATATTTT.

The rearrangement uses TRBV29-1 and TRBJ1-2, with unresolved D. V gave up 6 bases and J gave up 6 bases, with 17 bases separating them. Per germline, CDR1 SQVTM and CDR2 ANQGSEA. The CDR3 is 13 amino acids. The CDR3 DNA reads TGCAGCGTCGAGACTGGACTACCAAATGGCTACACCTTC. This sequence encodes CSVETGLPNGYTF.

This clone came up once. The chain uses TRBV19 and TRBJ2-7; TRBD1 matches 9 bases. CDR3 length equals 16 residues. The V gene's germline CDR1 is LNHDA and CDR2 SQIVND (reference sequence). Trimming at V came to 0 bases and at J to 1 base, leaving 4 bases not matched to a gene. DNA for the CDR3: TGTGCCAGTAGTATAGATCTAGGACAGGGGTCCTACGAGCAGTACTTC. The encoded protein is CASSIDLGQGSYEQYF.

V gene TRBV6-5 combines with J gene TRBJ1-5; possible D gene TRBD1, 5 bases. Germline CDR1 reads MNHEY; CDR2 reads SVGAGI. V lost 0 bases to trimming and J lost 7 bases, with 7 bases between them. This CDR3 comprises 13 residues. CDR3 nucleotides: TGTGCCAGCAGTTACTCTTCAGGGCAGCCCCAGCATTTT. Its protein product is CASSYSSGQPQHF.

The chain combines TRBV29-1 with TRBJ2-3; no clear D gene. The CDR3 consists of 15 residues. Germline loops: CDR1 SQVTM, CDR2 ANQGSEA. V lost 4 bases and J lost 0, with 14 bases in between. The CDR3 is CSVGGSPSSTDTQYF. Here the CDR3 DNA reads TGCAGCGTTGGAGGCAGTCCCTCTAGCACAGATACGCAGTATTTT.

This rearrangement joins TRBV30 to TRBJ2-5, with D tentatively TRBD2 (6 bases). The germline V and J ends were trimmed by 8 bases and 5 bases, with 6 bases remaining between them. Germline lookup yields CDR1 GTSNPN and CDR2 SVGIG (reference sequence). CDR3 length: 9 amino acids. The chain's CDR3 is CASGETQYF. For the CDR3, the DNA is TGTGCCAGCGGGGAGACCCAGTACTTC.

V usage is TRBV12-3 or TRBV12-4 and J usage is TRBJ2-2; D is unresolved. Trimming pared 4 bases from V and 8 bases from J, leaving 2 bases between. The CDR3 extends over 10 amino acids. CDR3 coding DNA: TGTGCCAGCAGTTCTGGGGAGCTGTTTTTT. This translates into CASSSGELFF.

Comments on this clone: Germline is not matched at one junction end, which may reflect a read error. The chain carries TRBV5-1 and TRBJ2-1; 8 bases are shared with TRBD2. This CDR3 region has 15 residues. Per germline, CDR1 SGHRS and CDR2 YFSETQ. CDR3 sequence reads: CASTLGTSSYNEQFF. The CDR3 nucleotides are TGCGCCAGCACCTTGGGGACTAGCTCCTACAATGAGCAGTTCTTC.

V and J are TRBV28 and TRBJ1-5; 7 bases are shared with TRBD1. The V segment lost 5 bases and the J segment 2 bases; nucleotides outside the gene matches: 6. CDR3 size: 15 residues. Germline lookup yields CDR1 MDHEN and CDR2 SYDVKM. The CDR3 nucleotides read TGTGCCAGCAGTCCGACAGGGAACGGCAATCAGCCCCAGCATTTT. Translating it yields CASSPTGNGNQPQHF.

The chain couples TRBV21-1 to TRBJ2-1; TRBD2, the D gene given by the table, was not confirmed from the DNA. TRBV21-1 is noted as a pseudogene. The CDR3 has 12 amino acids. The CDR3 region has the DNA TGTGCCACCCCACGGTCCTACAATGAGCAGTTCTTC. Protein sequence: CATPRSYNEQFF.

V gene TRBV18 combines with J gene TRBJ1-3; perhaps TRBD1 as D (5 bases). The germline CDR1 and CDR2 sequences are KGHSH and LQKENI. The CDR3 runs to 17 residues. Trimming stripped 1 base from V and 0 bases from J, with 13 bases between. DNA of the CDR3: TGTGCCAGCTCACCACGGGCGGGGCCTAGCTCTGGAAACACCATATATTTT. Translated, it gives CASSPRAGPSSGNTIYF.